This T cell receptor (beta chain) was retrieved from a study of cytomegalovirus exposure and HLA in healthy donors. Findings and caveats of the study: Later analysis identified several of the most significant clusters that appeared linked to common viral pathogens. Presence/absence analyses treated sequencing depth as roughly uniform across donors. Cytomegalovirus association was listed for under 200 TCR beta chains.

As regards this clone: Its antigen is still unknown.

J lost 2 bases, V lost 2 bases, and 11 bases had no gene match. This CDR3 is 18 amino acids long. Germline CDR1 reads SGDLS; CDR2 reads YYNGEE. In the PCR, 60 Vbeta and 13 Jbeta primers were used. Sequencing was performed with immunoSEQ multiplex PCR; in TCRdb, only in-frame clones are kept and a portion is missing. The sample carries 100,000 to 150,000 clones, roughly 76% recorded once. J is TRBJ1-4 and V is TRBV9; TRBD1 aligns across 8 bases. The sequence derives from a man aged 30 to 39 in good health and CMV-seronegative. Sequences were obtained from PBMCs. Here the CDR3 DNA reads TGTGCCAGCAGCGTGACAGGGGCCATTGGAGCGACTAATGAAAAACTGTTTTTT. Translation: CASSVTGAIGATNEKLFF.